This T cell receptor beta chain was found in a study of regulatory T cells in long-lasting Graves disease. Turning to the study itself: Over 5 years on antithyroid drugs plus positive TSH receptor antibodies marked Graves' disease as persistent.

This clonotype has only a few counts. Its antigen is not known. Arm-PCR of CDR3 regions and iRepertoire HTBI primers were used to build TCR beta libraries. TCRdb recomputed calls from the multiplex PCR reads with MiXCR, one row per CDR3 protein. This sample has around 510,000 distinct CDR3 sequences, with less than 25% found just once. Time point here: persistent/refractory GD, antithyroid drugs over 5 years with positive TRAb. Isolated PBMC RNA provided the starting material for the TCR library. CDR1 and CDR2 (germline): SEHNR, FQNEAQ (reference sequence). Trimming took 4 bases from V and 6 from J, leaving 8 bases between them. The CDR3 spans 12 residues. Study findings and constraints: The analysis examined peripheral blood only and excluded thyroid tissue. Only a small sample size was used, which may have cut accuracy. Persistent disease favored TRBV28, TRBJ1-2 and TRBJ2-5.

This receptor was obtained from a female donor with Graves disease. The chain is built from TRBV7-9 and TRBJ2-3, with D tentatively TRBD1 (6 bases). Sequenced here: peripheral blood mononuclear cells (PBMCs), sampled when the disease was refractory, from a patient treated with antithyroid drugs. This CDR3 reads CASSSQGDTQYF. The CDR3 DNA follows: TGTGCCAGCAGCTCTCAGGGGGATACGCAGTATTTT.